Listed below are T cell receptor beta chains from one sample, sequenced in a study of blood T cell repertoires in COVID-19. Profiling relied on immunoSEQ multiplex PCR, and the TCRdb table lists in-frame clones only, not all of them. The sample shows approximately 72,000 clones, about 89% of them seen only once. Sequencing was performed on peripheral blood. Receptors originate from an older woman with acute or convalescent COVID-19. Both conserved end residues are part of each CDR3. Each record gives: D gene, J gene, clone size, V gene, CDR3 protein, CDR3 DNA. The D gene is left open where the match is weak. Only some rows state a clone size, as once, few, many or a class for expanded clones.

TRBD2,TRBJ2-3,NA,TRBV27,CAQTAGEVSTDTQYF,TGTGCCCAGACGGCGGGGGAGGTTAGCACAGATACGCAGTATTTT
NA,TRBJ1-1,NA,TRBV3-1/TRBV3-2,CASSPPTGNTEAFF,TGTGCCAGCAGCCCGCCGACAGGGAACACTGAAGCTTTCTTT
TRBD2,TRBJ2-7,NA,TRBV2,CASSELPSGGLAYEQYF,TGTGCCAGCAGTGAATTGCCTAGCGGGGGGCTAGCCTACGAGCAGTACTTC
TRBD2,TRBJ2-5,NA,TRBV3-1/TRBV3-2,CASSQAGGRETQYF,TGTGCCAGCAGCCAGGCGGGGGGGCGAGAGACCCAGTACTTC
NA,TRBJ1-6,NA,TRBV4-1,CASSQSHSPLHF,TGCGCCAGCAGCCAAAGCCATTCACCCCTCCACTTT
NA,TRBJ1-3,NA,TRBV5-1,CASSLVPGTYSGNTIYF,TGCGCCAGCAGCTTGGTTCCGGGAACCTACTCTGGAAACACCATATATTTT
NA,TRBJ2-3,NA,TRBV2,CASSERADTQYF,TGTGCCAGCAGTGAGCGGGCAGATACGCAGTATTTT
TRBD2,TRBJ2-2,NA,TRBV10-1,CASSRAGDTGELFF,TGCGCCAGCAGTCGGGCGGGGGACACCGGGGAGCTGTTTTTT
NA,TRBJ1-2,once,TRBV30,CACFGRGFHGYTF,TGTGCCTGTTTTGGGCGGGGCTTCCATGGCTACACCTTC
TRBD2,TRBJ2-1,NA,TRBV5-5,CASSWGLAGGYEQFF,TGTGCCAGCAGCTGGGGACTAGCGGGGGGCTATGAGCAGTTCTTC
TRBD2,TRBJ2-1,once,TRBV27,CASSFRPLAGDNEQFF,TGTGCCAGCAGCTTCAGGCCGTTAGCGGGGGACAATGAGCAGTTCTTC
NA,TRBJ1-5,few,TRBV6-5,CASSPLTQGNQPQHF,TGTGCCAGCAGTCCCCTTACCCAGGGAAATCAGCCCCAGCATTTT
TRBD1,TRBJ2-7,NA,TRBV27,CASSTGQGKGEQYF,TGTGCCAGCAGTACCGGACAGGGAAAAGGCGAGCAGTACTTC
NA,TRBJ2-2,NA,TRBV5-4,CASSSLGQGNTGELFF,TGTGCCAGCAGCTCCTTGGGGCAGGGGAACACCGGGGAGCTGTTTTTT
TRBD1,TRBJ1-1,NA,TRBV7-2,CASSSGQDTEAFF,TGTGCCAGCAGCTCAGGACAGGACACTGAAGCTTTCTTT
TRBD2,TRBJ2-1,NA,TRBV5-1,CASMAGGSYNEQFF,TGCGCCAGCATGGCGGGGGGCTCCTACAATGAGCAGTTCTTC
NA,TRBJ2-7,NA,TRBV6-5,CASRKLRDTSYEQYF,TGTGCCAGCAGGAAATTGAGGGACACCTCCTACGAGCAGTACTTC
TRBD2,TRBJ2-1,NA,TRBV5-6,CASSSFGGGNEQFF,TGTGCCAGCAGCTCGTTTGGCGGGGGCAATGAGCAGTTCTTC
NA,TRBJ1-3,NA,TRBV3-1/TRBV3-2,CASSPRSSGNTIYF,TGTGCCAGCAGCCCCAGGTCCTCTGGAAACACCATATATTTT
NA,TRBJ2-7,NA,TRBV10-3,CAISAGVGSYEQYF,TGTGCCATCAGTGCGGGGGTAGGCTCCTACGAGCAGTACTTC
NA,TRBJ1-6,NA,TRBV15,CATRDSYNSPLHF,TGTGCCACCCGCGATAGCTATAATTCACCCCTCCACTTT
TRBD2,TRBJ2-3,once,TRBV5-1,CASSLDGLAGGPDTQYF,TGCGCCAGCAGCTTGGATGGGCTAGCGGGGGGGCCAGATACGCAGTATTTT
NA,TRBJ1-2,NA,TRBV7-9,CASSLDLSPPRYGYTF,TGTGCCAGCAGCTTAGATCTCTCCCCACCTAGGTATGGCTACACCTTC
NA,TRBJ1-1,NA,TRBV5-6,CASSLRRGSEAFF,TGTGCCAGCAGCTTGAGACGGGGTAGTGAAGCTTTCTTT
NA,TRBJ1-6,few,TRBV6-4,CASSDQGNSPLHF,TGTGCCAGCAGTGATCAGGGGAATTCACCCCTCCACTTT
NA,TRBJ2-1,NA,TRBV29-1,CSVEGLSVNEQFF,TGCAGCGTTGAGGGGCTGAGCGTTAATGAGCAGTTCTTC
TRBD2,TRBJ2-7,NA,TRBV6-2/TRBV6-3,CASSYSPVSGTYEQYF,TGTGCCAGCAGTTACTCCCCTGTCAGCGGGACCTACGAGCAGTACTTC
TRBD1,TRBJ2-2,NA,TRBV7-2,CASSLVQGVGGELFF,TGTGCCAGCAGCTTAGTGCAGGGGGTAGGCGGGGAGCTGTTTTTT
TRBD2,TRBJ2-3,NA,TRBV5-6,CASSSQSGASTDTQYF,TGTGCCAGCAGCTCTCAGAGCGGGGCCAGCACAGATACGCAGTATTTT
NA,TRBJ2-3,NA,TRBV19,CASSIREIGTDTQYF,TGTGCCAGTAGTATAAGAGAGATCGGCACAGATACGCAGTATTTT
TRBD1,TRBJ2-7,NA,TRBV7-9,CASSLALGTGTYEQYF,TGTGCCAGCAGCTTAGCTTTAGGGACAGGGACCTACGAGCAGTACTTC
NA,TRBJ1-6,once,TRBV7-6,CASSWRNAYNSPLHF,TGTGCCAGCAGCTGGAGGAATGCCTATAATTCACCCCTCCACTTT
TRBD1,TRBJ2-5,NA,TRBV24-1,CATSDYAGTGEETQYF,TGTGCCACCAGTGATTACGCGGGGACAGGGGAAGAGACCCAGTACTTC
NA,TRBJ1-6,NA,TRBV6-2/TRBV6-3,CASSSLSSPLHF,TGTGCCAGCAGTTCCCTTAGTTCACCCCTCCACTTT
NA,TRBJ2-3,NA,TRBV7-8,CASSLAGASDTQYF,TGTGCCAGCAGCTTAGCGGGGGCCTCAGATACGCAGTATTTT
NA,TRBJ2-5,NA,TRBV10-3,CAIKPQGTQETQYF,TGTGCCATCAAGCCTCAGGGTACCCAAGAGACCCAGTACTTC
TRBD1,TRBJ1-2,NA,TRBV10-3,CAISDYLSRDRGLYGYTF,TGTGCCATCAGTGACTACTTGTCCCGGGACAGGGGGCTGTATGGCTACACCTTC